Listed here are 18 T cell receptor beta chains from one sample, sequenced in a study of molecular identifiers for immune sequencing clone quantification. MiXCR, run by TCRdb on the PCR reads, gives a single entry per CDR3 protein. The profile covers 80,000 to 100,000 distinct CDR3 sequences, with 20% to 25% appearing a single time and approximately 0.94% taken by the ten largest. Sequencing was carried out using naive CD8+ T cells from blood, with Jurkat cell RNA spiked in. Sample subset: FACS-sorted CD8+CD4-CCR7+CD45RA+ naive T cells. The receptors stem from a human donor in good health. Some libraries in this study had Jurkat cell RNA spiked in.

Ten or more counts support this clonotype. This sequence joins TRBV30 and TRBJ2-1; weak D call: TRBD2 (5 bases). The CDR3 consists of 13 residues. With 4 bases removed from V and 6 bases from J, the gap between germline ends came to 13 bases. CDR1 is GTSNPN, CDR2 SVGIG, per germline (reference sequence). In nucleotides, the CDR3 is TGTGCCTGGAATGTGAGGGCAGGCAATGAGCAGTTCTTC. Its protein is CAWNVRAGNEQFF.

This clonotype has at least ten counts. The chain carries TRBV27 and TRBJ1-1; tentative D call: TRBD1 (5 bases). The germline CDR1 and CDR2 sequences are MNHEY and SMNVEV (reference sequence). CDR3 length equals 15 residues. The V end lost 3 bases, the J end lost 5 bases, and 16 bases lay between the germline ends. The CDR3 loop is CASSFVAGRRTEAFF. Here the CDR3 DNA reads TGTGCCAGCAGTTTTGTGGCAGGGAGAAGGACTGAAGCTTTCTTT.

The J gene is TRBJ2-2, the V gene TRBV9; tentatively, D is TRBD1 or TRBD2 (5 bases each). Germline V CDR1 and CDR2: SGDLS, YYNGEE. Trimming took 3 bases from V and 3 from J, leaving 12 bases between them. The CDR3 is 15 amino acids. The CDR3 here is CASSGREGHTGELFF. The DNA for the CDR3 is TGTGCCAGCAGCGGCCGTGAGGGGCACACCGGGGAGCTGTTTTTT.

This chain joins TRBV9 and TRBJ1-1; 8 positions agree with TRBD1. Germline values: CDR1 SGDLS, CDR2 YYNGEE. The CDR3 is made up of 14 amino acids. Trimming removed 3 bases from V and 3 bases from J; junction bases left unmatched: 4. CDR3 loop: CASSGTGWYTEAFF. Written as DNA, the CDR3 is TGTGCCAGCAGCGGGACAGGGTGGTACACTGAAGCTTTCTTT.

This clonotype was counted many times. This rearrangement joins TRBV4-1 to TRBJ1-4; tentative D call: TRBD1 (5 bases). Trimming took off 1 base at V and 6 bases at J, with 9 bases between the two ends. The CDR3 sequence is 14 residues long. CDR1 and CDR2 (germline): MGHRA, YSYEKL. As DNA, the CDR3 is TGCGCCAGCAGCCAAGTGGGGACGGATGAAAAACTGTTTTTT. This encodes CASSQVGTDEKLFF.

Many counts were recorded for this clonotype. The V and J genes are TRBV6-5 and TRBJ2-7; 8 bases agree with TRBD1. CDR1 MNHEY and CDR2 SVGAGI come from the germline V gene. V trimming: 2 bases; J trimming: 6 bases; junction bases outside the gene matches: 3. The CDR3 extends over 13 amino acids. The CDR3 DNA is TGTGCCAGCAGTTACGGGGGGACAGGCGAGCAGTACTTC. Translating gives CASSYGGTGEQYF.

The table lists this clonotype with many counts. The genes are TRBV6-2 or TRBV6-3 and TRBJ2-2; tentatively, D is TRBD1 or TRBD2 (5 bases each). The CDR3 extends over 15 amino acids. Trimming removed 6 bases from V and 2 bases from J, with 13 bases in between. Germline loops: CDR1 MNHEY, CDR2 SVGEGT. The CDR3, as DNA: TGTGCCAGCAGGACCGGGACCGACAACACCGGGGAGCTGTTTTTT. It specifies CASRTGTDNTGELFF.

To note about this clonotype: This may arise from a read error, as a much more abundant clone is one base away. This sequence joins TRBV19 and TRBJ2-7; TRBD1 is a possible D gene (5 bases). Per germline, CDR1 LNHDA and CDR2 SQIVND (reference sequence). V shed 5 bases and J shed 0 bases, with 14 bases lying between them. The CDR3 loop spans 15 amino acids. The CDR3 DNA is TGTGCCAGTAGTGCTTTAAGGGGCTACTCCTACGAGCAGTACTTC. Protein sequence: CASSALRGYSYEQYF.

In this sample, this clonotype turned up once. Given a much more abundant clone one base away, this may be a read error. This sequence joins TRBV7-3 and TRBJ2-3, with 10 nucleotides matching TRBD2. This CDR3 region has 15 residues. CDR1 SGHTA and CDR2 FQGTGA come from the germline V gene. The CDR3 DNA reads TGTGCCAGCAGACTAGCGGGATCCCCCACAGGTACGCAGTATTTT. It codes for CASRLAGSPTGTQYF.

This rearrangement joins TRBV29-1 to TRBJ1-1; D not resolved. The germline V and J ends were trimmed by 3 bases and 6 bases, with 8 bases remaining between them. Germline loops: CDR1 SQVTM, CDR2 ANQGSEA. The CDR3 extends over 11 amino acids. Here the CDR3 reads CSVEGGSEAFF. DNA for the CDR3: TGCAGCGTTGAGGGAGGGTCTGAAGCTTTCTTT.

This clonotype occurred many times. The chain has TRBV7-2 and TRBJ2-1; maybe TRBD1 (6 bases). The V gene lost 5 bases and the J gene lost 2 bases, with 16 bases spanning the gap. From germline, CDR1 is SGHTA and CDR2 FQGNSA. This CDR3 is 16 amino acids long. As DNA, the CDR3 is TGTGCCAGCAGCCCAGGGGACCTTGGGCCCTACAATGAGCAGTTCTTC. Protein sequence: CASSPGDLGPYNEQFF.

Points on this clonotype: One end of the junction varies from germline; a read error may be responsible. This CDR3 is CASSPLAGASYNEKFF. CDR3 in DNA: TGTGCCAGCAGTCCACTAGCGGGGGCCTCCTACAATGAGAAGTTCTTC. V gene TRBV6-2 or TRBV6-3 combines with J gene TRBJ2-1; 11 nucleotides agree with TRBD2. The length of the CDR3 is 16 residues. Germline V gene sequence: CDR1 MNHEY, CDR2 SVGEGT.

As to this clonotype: Being one base from a much bigger clone, this may be a read error. This is likely a read error, given that the CDR3 carries no conserved phenylalanine or tryptophan at its end. V gene TRBV25-1 combines with J gene TRBJ2-5, with D unresolved. There are 15 residues in the CDR3. V was clipped by 2 bases and J by 3 bases, with 13 bases between them. In germline, CDR1 is MGHDK, CDR2 SYGVNS. The CDR3 spells CASSEIHLAEETQYS. The DNA for the CDR3 is TGTGCCAGCAGTGAAATACACCTCGCGGAAGAGACCCAGTACTCC.

The chain combines TRBV5-6 with TRBJ2-5, with 7 bases matching TRBD1. V lost 4 bases and J lost 2; bases outside the gene matches: 8. Germline V lookup: CDR1 SGHDT, CDR2 YYEEEE. CDR3 size: 15 residues. The CDR3 spells CASSLGQTLQETQYF. The CDR3 coding sequence is TGTGCCAGCAGCCTGGGACAGACTTTGCAAGAGACCCAGTACTTC.

This clonotype has ten or more counts. The CDR3 DNA reads TGTGCCAGCAGCTCCGAACTAGCGGGAATGCACGAGCAGTACTTC. Its protein product is CASSSELAGMHEQYF. This chain uses TRBV13 with TRBJ2-7, with TRBD2 matching 10 bases. This CDR3 comprises 15 residues. V lost 4 bases and J lost 5; bases outside the gene matches: 8. Germline V lookup: CDR1 PRHDT, CDR2 FYEKMQ (reference sequence).

This clonotype was observed once. One base away lies a much larger clone, so this may be a sequencing read error. The chain recombines TRBV7-9 with TRBJ2-2; TRBD1 aligns across 7 bases. The CDR3 loop spans 19 amino acids. Germline V CDR1 and CDR2: SEHNR, FQNEAQ (reference sequence). The CDR3 loop is CASSLPNGQAPPNTGELVF. The CDR3 bases are TGTGCCAGCAGCCTCCCGAACGGACAGGCCCCCCCGAACACCGGGGAGCTGGTTTTT.

There are many counts of this clonotype. V gene TRBV9 combines with J gene TRBJ1-1, with 7 positions matching TRBD1. The length of the CDR3 is 14 residues. Germline V gene sequence: CDR1 SGDLS, CDR2 YYNGEE. Trimming at V came to 3 bases and at J to 4 bases, leaving 6 bases not matched to a gene. For the CDR3, the DNA is TGTGCCAGCAGCGCCTTGACAGGGATCACTGAAGCTTTCTTT. Its translation: CASSALTGITEAFF.

This clonotype was seen repeatedly, ten times or more. The chain has TRBV7-9 and TRBJ1-1, with D maybe TRBD1 (6 bases). The V gene's germline CDR1 is SEHNR and CDR2 FQNEAQ (reference sequence). This CDR3 has 21 amino acids. V was pared by 5 bases and J by 2 bases, with 33 bases between. This CDR3 is CASSGLDPPARPGQPNTEAFF. CDR3 DNA: TGTGCCAGCAGCGGACTCGATCCGCCAGCTAGGCCTGGACAGCCAAACACTGAAGCTTTCTTT.